This T cell receptor beta chain comes out of a study of T cell responses to AZD1222 COVID-19 vaccine. Comment on this clone: Its antigen is undetermined.

Produced via immunoSEQ multiplex PCR; TCRdb's table is partial and in-frame only. The sample carries about 96,000 clones, around 91% recorded once. Whole-study findings and limits: Baseline seropositives among AZD1222 recipients totaled only 5 to 7. Unmutated variant regions are reportedly targeted by nearly half of spike-specific TCRs.

V shed 6 bases, J shed 10 bases, and the junction held 18 bases outside the gene matches. Germline CDR1 MNHEY, CDR2 SVGEGT. The CDR3 loop spans 17 amino acids. The chain couples TRBV6-2 or TRBV6-3 to TRBJ2-1, with 10 nucleotides matching TRBD2. The sequenced sample was peripheral blood, obtained on day 0 of MenACWY control vaccination. The clonotype comes from an adult in good health. CDR3 sequence: CASSHRVAGGPFGEQFF. CDR3 nucleotide sequence: TGTGCCAGCAGCCACCGGGTAGCGGGGGGCCCTTTCGGGGAGCAGTTCTTC.